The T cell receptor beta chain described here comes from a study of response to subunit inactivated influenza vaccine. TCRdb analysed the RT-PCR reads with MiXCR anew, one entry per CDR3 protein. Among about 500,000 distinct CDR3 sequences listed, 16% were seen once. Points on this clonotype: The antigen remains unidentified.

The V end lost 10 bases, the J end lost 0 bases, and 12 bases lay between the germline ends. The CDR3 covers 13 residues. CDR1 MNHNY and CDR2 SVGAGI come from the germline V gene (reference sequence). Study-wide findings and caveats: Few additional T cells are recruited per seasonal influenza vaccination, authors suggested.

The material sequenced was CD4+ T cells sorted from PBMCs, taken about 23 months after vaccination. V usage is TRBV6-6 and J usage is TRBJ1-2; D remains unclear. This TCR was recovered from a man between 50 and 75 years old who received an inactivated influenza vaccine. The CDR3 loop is CATTTESNYGYTF. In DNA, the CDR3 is TGTGCCACGACGACGGAGTCTAACTATGGCTACACCTTC.